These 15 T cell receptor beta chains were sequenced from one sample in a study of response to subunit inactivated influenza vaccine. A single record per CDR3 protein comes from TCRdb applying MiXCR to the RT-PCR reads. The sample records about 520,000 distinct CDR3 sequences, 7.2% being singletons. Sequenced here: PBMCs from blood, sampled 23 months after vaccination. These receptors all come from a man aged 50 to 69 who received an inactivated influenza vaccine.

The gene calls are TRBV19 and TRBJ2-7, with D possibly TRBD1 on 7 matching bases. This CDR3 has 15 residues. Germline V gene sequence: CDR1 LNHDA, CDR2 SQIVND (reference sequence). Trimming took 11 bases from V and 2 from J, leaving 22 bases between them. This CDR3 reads CALLTAGQRTYEQYF. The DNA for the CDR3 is TGTGCCCTCCTAACGGCGGGACAGCGGACCTACGAGCAGTACTTC.

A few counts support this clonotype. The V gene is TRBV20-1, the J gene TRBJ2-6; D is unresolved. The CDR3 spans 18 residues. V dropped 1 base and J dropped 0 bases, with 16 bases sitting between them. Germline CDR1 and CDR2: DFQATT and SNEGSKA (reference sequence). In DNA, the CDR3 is TGCAGTGCTAGAGTTGGGATACCCCTTATCTCTGGGGCCAACGTCCTGACTTTC. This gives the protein CSARVGIPLISGANVLTF.

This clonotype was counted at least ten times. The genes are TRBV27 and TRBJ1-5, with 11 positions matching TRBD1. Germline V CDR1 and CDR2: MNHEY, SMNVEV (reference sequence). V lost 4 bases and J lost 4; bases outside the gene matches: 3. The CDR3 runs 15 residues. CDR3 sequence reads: CASSSGTGGNQPQHF. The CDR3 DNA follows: TGTGCCAGCAGTTCAGGGACAGGGGGTAATCAGCCCCAGCATTTT.

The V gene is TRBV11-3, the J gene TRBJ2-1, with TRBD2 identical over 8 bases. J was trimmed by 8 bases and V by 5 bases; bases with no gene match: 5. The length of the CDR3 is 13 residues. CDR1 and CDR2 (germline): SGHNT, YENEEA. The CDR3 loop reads CASSRSGGYEQFF. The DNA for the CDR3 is TGTGCCAGCAGCCGCAGCGGGGGCTATGAGCAGTTCTTC.

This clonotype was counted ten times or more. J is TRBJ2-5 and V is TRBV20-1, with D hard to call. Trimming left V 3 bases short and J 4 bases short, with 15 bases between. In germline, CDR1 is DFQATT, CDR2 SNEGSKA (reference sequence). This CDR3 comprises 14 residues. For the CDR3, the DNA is TGCAGTGCTAGCTTTTCCGGAATACCAGAGACCCAGTACTTC. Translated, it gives CSASFSGIPETQYF.

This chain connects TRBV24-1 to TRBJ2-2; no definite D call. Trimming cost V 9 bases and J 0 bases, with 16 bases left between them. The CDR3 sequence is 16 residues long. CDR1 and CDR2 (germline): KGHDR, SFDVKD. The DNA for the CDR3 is TGTGCCACCGCACCCCGACGGATCTCGAACACCGGGGAGCTGTTTTTT. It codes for CATAPRRISNTGELFF.

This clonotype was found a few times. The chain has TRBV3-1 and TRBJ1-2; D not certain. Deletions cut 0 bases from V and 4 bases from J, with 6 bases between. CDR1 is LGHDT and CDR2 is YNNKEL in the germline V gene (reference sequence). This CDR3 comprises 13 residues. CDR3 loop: CASSQDSLYGYTF. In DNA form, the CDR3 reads TGTGCCAGCAGCCAAGATTCACTCTATGGCTACACCTTC.

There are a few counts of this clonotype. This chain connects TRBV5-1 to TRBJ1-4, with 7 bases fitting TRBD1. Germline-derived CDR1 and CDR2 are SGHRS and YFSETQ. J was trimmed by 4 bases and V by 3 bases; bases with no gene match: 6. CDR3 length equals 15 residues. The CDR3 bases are TGCGCCAGCAGCTCCAACAGGGGAAATAATGAAAAACTGTTTTTT. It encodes CASSSNRGNNEKLFF.

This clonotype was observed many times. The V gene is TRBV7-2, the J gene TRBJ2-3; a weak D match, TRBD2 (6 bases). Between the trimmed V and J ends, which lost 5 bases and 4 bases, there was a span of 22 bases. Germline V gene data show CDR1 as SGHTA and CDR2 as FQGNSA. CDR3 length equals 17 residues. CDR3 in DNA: TGTGCCAGCAGCCCAAGGAGGACTGTCGGGAGTGCAGATACGCAGTATTTT. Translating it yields CASSPRRTVGSADTQYF.

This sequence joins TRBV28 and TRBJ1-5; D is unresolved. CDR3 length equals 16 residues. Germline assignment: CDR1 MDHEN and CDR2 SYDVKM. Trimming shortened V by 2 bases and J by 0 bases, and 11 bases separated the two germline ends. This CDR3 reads CASSLPQHNSNQPQHF. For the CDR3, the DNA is TGTGCCAGCAGTTTACCTCAGCATAATAGCAATCAGCCCCAGCATTTT.

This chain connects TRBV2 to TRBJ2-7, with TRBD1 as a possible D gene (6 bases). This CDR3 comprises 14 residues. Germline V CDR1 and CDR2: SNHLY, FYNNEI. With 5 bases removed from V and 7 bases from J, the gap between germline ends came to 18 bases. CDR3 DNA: TGTGCCAGCAGTCGGACAGCCGGGATTGGTGAGCAGTACTTC. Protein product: CASSRTAGIGEQYF.

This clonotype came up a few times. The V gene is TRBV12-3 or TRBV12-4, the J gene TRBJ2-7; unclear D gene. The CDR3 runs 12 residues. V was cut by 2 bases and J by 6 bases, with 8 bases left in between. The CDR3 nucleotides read TGTGCCAGCAGTTTACCTGGGCTCGAGCAGTACTTC. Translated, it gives CASSLPGLEQYF.

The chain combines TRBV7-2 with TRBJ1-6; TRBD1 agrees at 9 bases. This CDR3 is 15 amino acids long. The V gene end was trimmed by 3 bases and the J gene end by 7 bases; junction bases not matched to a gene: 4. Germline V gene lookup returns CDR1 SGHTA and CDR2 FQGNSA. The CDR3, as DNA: TGTGCCAGCAGCTTGCCGACAGGGGGGAATTCACCCCTCCACTTT. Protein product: CASSLPTGGNSPLHF.

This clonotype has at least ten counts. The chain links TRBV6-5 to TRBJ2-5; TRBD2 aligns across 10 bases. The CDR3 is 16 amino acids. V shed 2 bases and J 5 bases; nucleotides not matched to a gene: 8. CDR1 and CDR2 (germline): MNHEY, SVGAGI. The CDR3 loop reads CASSYPSSGGQETQYF. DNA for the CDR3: TGTGCCAGCAGTTACCCCAGTAGCGGGGGGCAGGAGACCCAGTACTTC.

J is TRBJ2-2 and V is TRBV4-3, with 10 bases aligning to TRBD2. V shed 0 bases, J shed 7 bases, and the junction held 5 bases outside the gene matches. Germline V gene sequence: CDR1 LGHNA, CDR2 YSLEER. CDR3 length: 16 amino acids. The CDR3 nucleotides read TGCGCCAGCAGCCAAGATAGTAGACTAGCGGGCGGGGAGCTGTTTTTT. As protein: CASSQDSRLAGGELFF.